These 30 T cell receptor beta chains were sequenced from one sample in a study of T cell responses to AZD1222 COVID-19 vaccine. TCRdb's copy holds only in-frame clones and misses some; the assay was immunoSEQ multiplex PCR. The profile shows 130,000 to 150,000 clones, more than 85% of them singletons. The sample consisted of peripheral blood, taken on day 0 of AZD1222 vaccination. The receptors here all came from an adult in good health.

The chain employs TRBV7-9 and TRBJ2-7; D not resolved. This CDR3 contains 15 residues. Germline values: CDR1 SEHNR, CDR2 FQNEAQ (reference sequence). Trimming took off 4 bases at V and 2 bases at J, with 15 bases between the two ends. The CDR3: CASSSPSVQTYEQYF. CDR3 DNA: TGTGCCAGCAGCTCCCCTTCTGTACAGACCTACGAGCAGTACTTC.

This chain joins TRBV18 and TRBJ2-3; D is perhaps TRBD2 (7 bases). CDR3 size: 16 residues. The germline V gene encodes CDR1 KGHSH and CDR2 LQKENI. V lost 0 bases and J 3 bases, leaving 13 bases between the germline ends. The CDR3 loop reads CASSPPAGAATDTQYF. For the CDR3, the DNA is TGTGCCAGCTCACCACCGGCGGGGGCCGCGACAGATACGCAGTATTTT.

CDR3 loop: CASSPKSGGETQYF. The DNA for the CDR3 is TGTGCCAGCAGCCCCAAGTCAGGGGGGGAGACCCAGTACTTC. The V and J genes are TRBV27 and TRBJ2-5; possible D gene TRBD1, 7 bases. The CDR3 loop spans 14 amino acids. CDR1 and CDR2 from the germline V gene are MNHEY and SMNVEV (reference sequence). V lost 6 bases to trimming and J lost 5 bases, with 16 bases between them.

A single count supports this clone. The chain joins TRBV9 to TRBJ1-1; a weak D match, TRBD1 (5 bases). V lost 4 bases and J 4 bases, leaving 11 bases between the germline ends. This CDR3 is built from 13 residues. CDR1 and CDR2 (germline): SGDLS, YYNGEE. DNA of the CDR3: TGTGCCAGCAGCTCCGGGACTGGCACTGAAGCTTTCTTT. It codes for CASSSGTGTEAFF.

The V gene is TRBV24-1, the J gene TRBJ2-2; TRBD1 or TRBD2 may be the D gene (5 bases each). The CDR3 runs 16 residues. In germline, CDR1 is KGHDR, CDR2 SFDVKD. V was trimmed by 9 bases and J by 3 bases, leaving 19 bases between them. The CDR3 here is CATSGSKGVYTGELFF. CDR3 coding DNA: TGTGCCACCTCGGGATCGAAAGGGGTCTACACCGGGGAGCTGTTTTTT.

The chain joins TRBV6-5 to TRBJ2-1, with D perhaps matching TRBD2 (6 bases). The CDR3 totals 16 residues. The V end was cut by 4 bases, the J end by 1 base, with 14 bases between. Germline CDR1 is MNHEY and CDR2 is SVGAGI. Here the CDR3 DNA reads TGTGCCAGCAGTTTCGGGAGCGGACCTTCCTACAATGAGCAGTTCTTC. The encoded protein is CASSFGSGPSYNEQFF.

The CDR3, as DNA: TGTGCCAGCAGTGAATGGACCCCCCGAAGTTCACCCCTCCACTTT. This translates into CASSEWTPRSSPLHF. This rearrangement joins TRBV2 to TRBJ1-6; the D is unclear. The germline gives CDR1 SNHLY, CDR2 FYNNEI. CDR3 size: 15 residues. The germline V and J ends were trimmed by 2 bases and 9 bases, with 14 bases remaining between them.

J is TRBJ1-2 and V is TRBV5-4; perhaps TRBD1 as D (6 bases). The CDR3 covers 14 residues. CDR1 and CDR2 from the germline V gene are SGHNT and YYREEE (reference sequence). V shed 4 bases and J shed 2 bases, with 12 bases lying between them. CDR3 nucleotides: TGTGCCAGCAGCCCGACAGGACAGAACTATGGCTACACCTTC. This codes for CASSPTGQNYGYTF.

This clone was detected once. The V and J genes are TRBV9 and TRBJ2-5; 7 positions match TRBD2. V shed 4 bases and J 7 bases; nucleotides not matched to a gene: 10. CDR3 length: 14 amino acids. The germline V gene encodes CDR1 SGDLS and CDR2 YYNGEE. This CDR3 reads CASSLNPGRGTQYF. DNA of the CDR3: TGTGCCAGCAGCCTTAATCCTGGGAGGGGGACCCAGTACTTC.

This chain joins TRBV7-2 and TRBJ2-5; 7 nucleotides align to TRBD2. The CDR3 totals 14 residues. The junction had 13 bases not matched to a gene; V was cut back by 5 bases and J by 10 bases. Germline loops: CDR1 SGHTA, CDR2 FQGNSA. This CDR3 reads CASSGGGDRSGQYF. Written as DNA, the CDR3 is TGTGCCAGCAGCGGCGGGGGTGATCGGTCCGGCCAGTACTTC.

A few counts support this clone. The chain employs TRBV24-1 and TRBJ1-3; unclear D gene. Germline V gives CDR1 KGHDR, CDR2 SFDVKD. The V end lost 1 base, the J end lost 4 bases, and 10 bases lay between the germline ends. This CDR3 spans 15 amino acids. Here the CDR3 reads CATSDLGSGGNTIYF. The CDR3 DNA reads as TGTGCCACCAGTGATTTAGGATCTGGGGGAAACACCATATATTTT.

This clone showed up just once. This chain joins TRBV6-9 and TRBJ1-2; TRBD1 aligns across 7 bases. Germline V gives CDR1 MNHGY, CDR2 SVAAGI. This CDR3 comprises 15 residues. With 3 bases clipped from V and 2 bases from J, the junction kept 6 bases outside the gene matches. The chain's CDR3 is CASSYPGQLNYGYTF. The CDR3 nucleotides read TGTGCCAGCAGTTACCCGGGACAGTTAAACTATGGCTACACCTTC.

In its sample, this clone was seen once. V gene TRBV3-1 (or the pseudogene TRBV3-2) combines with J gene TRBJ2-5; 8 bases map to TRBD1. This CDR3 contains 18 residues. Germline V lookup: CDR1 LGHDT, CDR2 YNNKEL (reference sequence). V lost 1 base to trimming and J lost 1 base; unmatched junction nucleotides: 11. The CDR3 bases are TGTGCCAGCAGCCAAGTGAGGGTGGCAGGGGGCTTCCAAGAGACCCAGTACTTC. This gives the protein CASSQVRVAGGFQETQYF.

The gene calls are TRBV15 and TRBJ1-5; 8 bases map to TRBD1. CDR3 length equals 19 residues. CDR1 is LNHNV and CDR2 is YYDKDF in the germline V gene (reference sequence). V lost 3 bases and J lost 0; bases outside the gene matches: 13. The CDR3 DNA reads TGTGCCACCAGCAGCGCCGGGACAGGCGCTCCCCTTAGCAATCAGCCCCAGCATTTT. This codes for CATSSAGTGAPLSNQPQHF.

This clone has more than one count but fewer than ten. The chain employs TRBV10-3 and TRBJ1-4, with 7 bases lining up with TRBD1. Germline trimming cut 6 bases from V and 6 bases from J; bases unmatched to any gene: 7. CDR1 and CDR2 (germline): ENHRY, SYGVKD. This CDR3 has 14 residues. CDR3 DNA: TGTGCCATCAGAGACGGGACAGCCCATGAAAAACTGTTTTTT. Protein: CAIRDGTAHEKLFF.

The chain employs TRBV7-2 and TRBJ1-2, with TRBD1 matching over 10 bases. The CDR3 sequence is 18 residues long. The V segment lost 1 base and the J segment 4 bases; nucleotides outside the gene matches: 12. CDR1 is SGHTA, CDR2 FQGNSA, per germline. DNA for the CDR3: TGTGCCAGCAGCTTAGTGGGGAGTGAGACAGGGGGCTCCTATGGCTACACCTTC. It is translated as CASSLVGSETGGSYGYTF.

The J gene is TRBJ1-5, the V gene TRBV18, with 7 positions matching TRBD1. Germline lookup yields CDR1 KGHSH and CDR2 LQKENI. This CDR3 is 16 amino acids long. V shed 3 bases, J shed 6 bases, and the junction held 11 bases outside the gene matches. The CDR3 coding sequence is TGTGCCAGCTCACCGGATATGACAGGGAGTGGTCAGCCCCAGCATTTT. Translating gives CASSPDMTGSGQPQHF.

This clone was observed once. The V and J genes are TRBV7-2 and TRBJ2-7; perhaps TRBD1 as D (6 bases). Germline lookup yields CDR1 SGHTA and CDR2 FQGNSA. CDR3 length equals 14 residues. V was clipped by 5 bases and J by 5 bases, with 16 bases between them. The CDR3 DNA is TGTGCCAGCAGCACCCAGGGGCCCCCCGACGAGCAGTACTTC. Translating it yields CASSTQGPPDEQYF. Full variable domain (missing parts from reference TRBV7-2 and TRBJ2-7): GAGVSQSPSNKVTEKGKDVELRCDPISGHTALYWYRQSLGQGLEFLIYFQGNSAPDKSGLPSDRFSAERTGGSVSTLTIQRTQQEDSAVYLCASSTQGPPDEQYFGPGTRLTVT.

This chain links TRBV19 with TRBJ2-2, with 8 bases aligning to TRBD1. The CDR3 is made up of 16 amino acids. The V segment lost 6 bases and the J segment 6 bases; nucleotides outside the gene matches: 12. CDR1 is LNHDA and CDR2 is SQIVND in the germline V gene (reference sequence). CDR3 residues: CASRVLDRVSPGELFF. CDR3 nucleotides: TGTGCCAGTAGAGTTTTGGACAGGGTCAGTCCCGGGGAGCTGTTTTTT.

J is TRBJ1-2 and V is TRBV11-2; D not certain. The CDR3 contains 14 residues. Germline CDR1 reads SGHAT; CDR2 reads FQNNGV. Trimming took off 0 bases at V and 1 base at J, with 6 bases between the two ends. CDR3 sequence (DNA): TGTGCCAGCAGCTTAGATTTGAGTAACTATGGCTACACCTTC. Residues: CASSLDLSNYGYTF.

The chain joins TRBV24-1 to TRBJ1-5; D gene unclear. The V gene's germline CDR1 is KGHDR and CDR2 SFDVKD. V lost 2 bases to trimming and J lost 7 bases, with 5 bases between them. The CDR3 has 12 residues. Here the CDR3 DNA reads TGTGCCACCAGTGATTATGGCCAGCCCCAGCATTTT. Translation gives CATSDYGQPQHF.

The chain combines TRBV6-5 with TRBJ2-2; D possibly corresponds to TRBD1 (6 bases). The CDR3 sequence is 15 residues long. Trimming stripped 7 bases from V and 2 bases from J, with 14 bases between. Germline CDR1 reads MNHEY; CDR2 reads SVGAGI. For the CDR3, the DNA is TGTGCCAGCAAACAGGGAACAGTAAACACCGGGGAGCTGTTTTTT. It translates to CASKQGTVNTGELFF.

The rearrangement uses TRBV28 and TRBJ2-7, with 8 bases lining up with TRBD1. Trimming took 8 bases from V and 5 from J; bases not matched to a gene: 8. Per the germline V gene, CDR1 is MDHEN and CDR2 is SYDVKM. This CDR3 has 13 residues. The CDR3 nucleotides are TGTGCCAGCCAACAGGGGGTAGTGCACGAGCAGTACTTC. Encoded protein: CASQQGVVHEQYF.

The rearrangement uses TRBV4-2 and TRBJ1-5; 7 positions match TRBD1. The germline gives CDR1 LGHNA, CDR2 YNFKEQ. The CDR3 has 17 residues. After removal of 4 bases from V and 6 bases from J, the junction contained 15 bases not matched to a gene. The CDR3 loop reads CASSRLTGTVQGQPQHF. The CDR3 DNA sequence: TGTGCCAGCAGCCGGCTCACCGGGACAGTCCAGGGTCAGCCCCAGCATTTT.

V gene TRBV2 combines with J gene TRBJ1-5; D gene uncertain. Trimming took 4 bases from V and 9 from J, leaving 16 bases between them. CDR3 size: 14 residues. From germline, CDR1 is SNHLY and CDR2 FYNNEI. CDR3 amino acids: CASSGVAGLWPQHF. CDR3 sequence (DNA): TGTGCCAGCAGTGGGGTTGCCGGACTGTGGCCCCAGCATTTT.

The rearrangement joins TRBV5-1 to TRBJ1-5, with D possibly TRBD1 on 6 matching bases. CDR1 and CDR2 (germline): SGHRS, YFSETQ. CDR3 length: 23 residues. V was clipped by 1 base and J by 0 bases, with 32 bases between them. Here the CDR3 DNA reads TGCGCCAGCAGCTTGAGGGGCAGGGGCACCAAATTCCACCCTAAAGATAGCAATCAGCCCCAGCATTTT. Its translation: CASSLRGRGTKFHPKDSNQPQHF.

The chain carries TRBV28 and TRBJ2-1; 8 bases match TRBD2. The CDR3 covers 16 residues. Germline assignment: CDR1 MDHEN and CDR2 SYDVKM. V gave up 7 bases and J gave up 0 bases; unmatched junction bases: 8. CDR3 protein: CASKGASGSSYNEQFF. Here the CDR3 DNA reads TGTGCCAGCAAGGGCGCTAGCGGGTCCTCCTACAATGAGCAGTTCTTC.

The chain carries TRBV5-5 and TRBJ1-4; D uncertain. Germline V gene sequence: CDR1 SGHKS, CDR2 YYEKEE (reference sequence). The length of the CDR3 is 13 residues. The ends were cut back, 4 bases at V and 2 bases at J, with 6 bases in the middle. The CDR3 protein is CASSPFTNEKLFF. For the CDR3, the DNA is TGTGCCAGCAGCCCTTTTACTAATGAAAAACTGTTTTTT.

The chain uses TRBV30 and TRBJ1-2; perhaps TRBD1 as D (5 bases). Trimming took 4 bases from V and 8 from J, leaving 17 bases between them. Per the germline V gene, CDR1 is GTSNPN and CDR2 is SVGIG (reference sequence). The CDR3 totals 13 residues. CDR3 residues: CAWKGLAKGGYTF. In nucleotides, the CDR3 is TGTGCCTGGAAGGGCCTCGCCAAGGGGGGCTACACCTTC.

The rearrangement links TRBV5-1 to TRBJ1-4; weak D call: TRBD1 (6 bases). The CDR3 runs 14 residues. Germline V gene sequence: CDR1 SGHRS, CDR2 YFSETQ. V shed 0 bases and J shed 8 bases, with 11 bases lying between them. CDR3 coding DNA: TGCGCCAGCAGCTTGGGGCCAGGGGCCGAAAAACTGTTTTTT. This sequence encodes CASSLGPGAEKLFF.